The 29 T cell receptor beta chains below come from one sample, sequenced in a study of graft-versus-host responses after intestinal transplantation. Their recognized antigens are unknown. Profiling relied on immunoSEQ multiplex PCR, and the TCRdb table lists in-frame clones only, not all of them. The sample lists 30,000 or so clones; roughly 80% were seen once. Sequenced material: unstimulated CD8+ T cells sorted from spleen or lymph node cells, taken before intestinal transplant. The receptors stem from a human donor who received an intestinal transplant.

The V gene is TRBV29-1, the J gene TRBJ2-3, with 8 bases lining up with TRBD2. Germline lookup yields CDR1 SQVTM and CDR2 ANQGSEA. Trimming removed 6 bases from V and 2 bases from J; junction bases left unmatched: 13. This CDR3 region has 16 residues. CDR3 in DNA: TGCAGCGTGGGATCGCTGACTAGCGCCCCCACAGATACGCAGTATTTT. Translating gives CSVGSLTSAPTDTQYF.

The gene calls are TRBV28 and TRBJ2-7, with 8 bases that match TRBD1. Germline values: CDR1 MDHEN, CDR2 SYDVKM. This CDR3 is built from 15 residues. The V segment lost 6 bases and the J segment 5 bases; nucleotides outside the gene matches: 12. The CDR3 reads CASSPITDREDEQYF. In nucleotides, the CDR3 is TGTGCCAGCAGCCCAATCACGGACAGGGAGGACGAGCAGTACTTC. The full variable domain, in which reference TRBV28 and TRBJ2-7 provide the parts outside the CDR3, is DVKVTQSSRYLVKRTGEKVFLECVQDMDHENMFWYRQDPGLGLRLIYFSYDVKMKEKGDIPEGYSVSREKKERFSLILESASTNQTSMYLCASSPITDREDEQYFGPGTRLTVT.

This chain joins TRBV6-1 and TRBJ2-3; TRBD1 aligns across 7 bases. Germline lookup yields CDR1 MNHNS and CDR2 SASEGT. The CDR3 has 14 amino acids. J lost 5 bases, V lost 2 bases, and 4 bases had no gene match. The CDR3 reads CASSEYRTGDTQYF. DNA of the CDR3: TGTGCCAGCAGTGAATATCGGACAGGAGATACGCAGTATTTT.

The CDR3 protein is CASSSSRGWEQYF. The CDR3 DNA reads TGTGCCAGCAGCTCGTCTAGGGGGTGGGAGCAGTACTTC. The gene calls are TRBV28 and TRBJ2-7; perhaps TRBD1 as D (6 bases). Trimming took off 6 bases at V and 7 bases at J, with 16 bases between the two ends. The CDR3 covers 13 residues. Germline V gene data show CDR1 as MDHEN and CDR2 as SYDVKM.

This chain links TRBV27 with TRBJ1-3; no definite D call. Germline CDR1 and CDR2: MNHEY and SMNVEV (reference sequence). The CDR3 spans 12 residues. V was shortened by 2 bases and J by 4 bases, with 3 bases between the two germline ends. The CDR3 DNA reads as TGTGCCAGCAGTTTACCAGGAAACACCATATATTTT. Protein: CASSLPGNTIYF.

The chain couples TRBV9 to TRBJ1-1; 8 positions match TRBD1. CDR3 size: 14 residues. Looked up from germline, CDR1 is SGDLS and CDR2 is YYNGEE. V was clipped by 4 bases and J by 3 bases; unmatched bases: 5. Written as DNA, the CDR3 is TGTGCCAGCAGCCGAGGACAGGGCCACACTGAAGCTTTCTTT. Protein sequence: CASSRGQGHTEAFF. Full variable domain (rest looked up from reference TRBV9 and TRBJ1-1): DSGVTQTPKHLITATGQRVTLRCSPRSGDLSVYWYQQSLDQGLQFLIQYYNGEERAKGNILERFSAQQFPDLHSELNLSSLELGDSALYFCASSRGQGHTEAFFGQGTRLTVV.

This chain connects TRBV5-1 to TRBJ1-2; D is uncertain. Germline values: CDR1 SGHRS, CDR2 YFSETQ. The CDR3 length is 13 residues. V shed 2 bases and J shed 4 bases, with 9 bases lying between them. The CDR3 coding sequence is TGCGCCAGCAGCTTAGCGGGGAGCTATGGCTACACCTTC. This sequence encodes CASSLAGSYGYTF. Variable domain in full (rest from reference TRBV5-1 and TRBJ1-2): KAGVTQTPRYLIKTRGQQVTLSCSPISGHRSVSWYQQTPGQGLQFLFEYFSETQRNKGNFPGRFSGRQFSNSRSEMNVSTLELGDSALYLCASSLAGSYGYTFGSGTRLTVV.

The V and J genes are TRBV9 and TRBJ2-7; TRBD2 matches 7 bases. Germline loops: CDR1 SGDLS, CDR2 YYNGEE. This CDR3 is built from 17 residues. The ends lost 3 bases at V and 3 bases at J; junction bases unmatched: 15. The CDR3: CASSAPLLAACLYEQYF. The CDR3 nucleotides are TGTGCCAGCAGCGCCCCCCTTCTAGCGGCATGTCTCTACGAGCAGTACTTC. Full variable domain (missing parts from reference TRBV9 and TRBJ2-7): DSGVTQTPKHLITATGQRVTLRCSPRSGDLSVYWYQQSLDQGLQFLIQYYNGEERAKGNILERFSAQQFPDLHSELNLSSLELGDSALYFCASSAPLLAACLYEQYFGPGTRLTVT.

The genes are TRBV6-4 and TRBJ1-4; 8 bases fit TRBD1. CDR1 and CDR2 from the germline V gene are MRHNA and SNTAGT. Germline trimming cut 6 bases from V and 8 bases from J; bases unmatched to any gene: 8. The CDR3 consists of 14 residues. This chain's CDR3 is CASSFDRGDEKLFF. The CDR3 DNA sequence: TGTGCCAGCAGCTTTGACAGGGGAGACGAAAAACTGTTTTTT.

The CDR3 spells CASRLIAGASSYNEQFF. The CDR3 DNA is TGTGCCAGCAGATTAATAGCGGGCGCGAGCTCCTACAATGAGCAGTTCTTC. The chain uses TRBV28 and TRBJ2-1; TRBD2 matches at 7 bases. Trimming removed 6 bases from V and 0 bases from J; junction bases left unmatched: 11. CDR3 size: 17 residues. Germline V CDR1 and CDR2: MDHEN, SYDVKM.

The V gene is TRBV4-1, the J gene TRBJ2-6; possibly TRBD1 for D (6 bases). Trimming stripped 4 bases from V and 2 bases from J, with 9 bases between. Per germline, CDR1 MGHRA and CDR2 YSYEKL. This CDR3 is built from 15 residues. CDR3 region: CASSLTGTGANVLTF. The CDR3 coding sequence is TGCGCCAGCAGCCTAACAGGGACTGGGGCCAACGTCCTGACTTTC.

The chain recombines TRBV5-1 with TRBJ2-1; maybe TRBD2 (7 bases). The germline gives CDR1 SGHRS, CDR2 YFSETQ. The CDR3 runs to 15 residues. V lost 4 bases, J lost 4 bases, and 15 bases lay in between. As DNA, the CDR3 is TGCGCCAGCAGCCCTGAGGGGGGGGTTTACAATGAGCAGTTCTTC. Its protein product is CASSPEGGVYNEQFF.

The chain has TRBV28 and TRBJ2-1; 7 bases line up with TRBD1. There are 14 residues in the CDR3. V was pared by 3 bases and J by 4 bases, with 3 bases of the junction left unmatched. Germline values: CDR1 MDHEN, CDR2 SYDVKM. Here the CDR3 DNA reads TGTGCCAGCAGTTTGGGGGACAGTTACAATGAGCAGTTCTTC. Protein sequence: CASSLGDSYNEQFF.

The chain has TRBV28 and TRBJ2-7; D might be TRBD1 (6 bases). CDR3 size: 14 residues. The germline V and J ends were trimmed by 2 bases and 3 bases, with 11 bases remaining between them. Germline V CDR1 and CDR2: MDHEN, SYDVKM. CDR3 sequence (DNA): TGTGCCAGCAGTTTAGACCCGGACAGCTACGAGCAGTACTTC. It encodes CASSLDPDSYEQYF. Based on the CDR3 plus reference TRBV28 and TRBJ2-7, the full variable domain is DVKVTQSSRYLVKRTGEKVFLECVQDMDHENMFWYRQDPGLGLRLIYFSYDVKMKEKGDIPEGYSVSREKKERFSLILESASTNQTSMYLCASSLDPDSYEQYFGPGTRLTVT.

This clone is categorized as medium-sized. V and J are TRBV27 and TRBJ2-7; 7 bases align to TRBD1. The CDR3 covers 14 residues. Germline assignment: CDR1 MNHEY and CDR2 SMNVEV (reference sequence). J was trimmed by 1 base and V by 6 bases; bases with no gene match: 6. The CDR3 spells CASRTNRGSYEQYF. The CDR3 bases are TGTGCCAGCAGAACGAACAGGGGATCCTACGAGCAGTACTTC.

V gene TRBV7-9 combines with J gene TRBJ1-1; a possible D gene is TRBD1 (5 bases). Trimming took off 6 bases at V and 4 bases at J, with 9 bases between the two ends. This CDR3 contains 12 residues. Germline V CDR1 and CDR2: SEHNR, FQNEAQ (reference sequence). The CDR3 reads CASRRTRTEAFF. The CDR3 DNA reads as TGTGCCAGCAGAAGGACACGCACTGAAGCTTTCTTT.

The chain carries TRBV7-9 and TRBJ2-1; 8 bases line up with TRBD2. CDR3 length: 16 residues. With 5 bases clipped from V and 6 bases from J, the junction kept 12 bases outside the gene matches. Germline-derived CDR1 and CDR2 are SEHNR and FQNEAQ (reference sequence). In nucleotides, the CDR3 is TGTGCCAGCAGCCCCCCCACTAGCGGAGTTTCCAATGAGCAGTTCTTC. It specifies CASSPPTSGVSNEQFF.

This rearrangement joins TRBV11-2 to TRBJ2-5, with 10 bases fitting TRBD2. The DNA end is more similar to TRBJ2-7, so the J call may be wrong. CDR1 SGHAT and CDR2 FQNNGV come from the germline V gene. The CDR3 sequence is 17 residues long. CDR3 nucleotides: TGTGCCAGCAGTCCCTGGGGTAGCGGGGGGACCACCTACGAGCAGTACTTC. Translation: CASSPWGSGGTTYEQYF.

The CDR3 loop is CASSDGGGANNEQFF. The CDR3 bases are TGTGCCAGCAGTGACGGCGGGGGCGCTAACAATGAGCAGTTCTTC. The chain uses TRBV6-4 and TRBJ2-1; tentative D call: TRBD2 (7 bases). The germline V and J ends were trimmed by 2 bases and 5 bases, with 13 bases remaining between them. The CDR3 length is 15 residues. Germline V lookup: CDR1 MRHNA, CDR2 SNTAGT.

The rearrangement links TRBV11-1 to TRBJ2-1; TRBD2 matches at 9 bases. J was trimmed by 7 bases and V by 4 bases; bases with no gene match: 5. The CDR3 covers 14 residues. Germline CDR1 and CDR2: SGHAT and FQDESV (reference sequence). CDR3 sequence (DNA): TGTGCCAGCAGCTCCAGCGGGGGGCCAAATGAGCAGTTCTTC. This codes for CASSSSGGPNEQFF.

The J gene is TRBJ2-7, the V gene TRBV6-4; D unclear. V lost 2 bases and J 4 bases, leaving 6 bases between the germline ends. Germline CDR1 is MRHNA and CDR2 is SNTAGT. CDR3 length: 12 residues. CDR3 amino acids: CASSDPPYEQYF. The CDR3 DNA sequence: TGTGCCAGCAGTGACCCCCCTTACGAGCAGTACTTC.

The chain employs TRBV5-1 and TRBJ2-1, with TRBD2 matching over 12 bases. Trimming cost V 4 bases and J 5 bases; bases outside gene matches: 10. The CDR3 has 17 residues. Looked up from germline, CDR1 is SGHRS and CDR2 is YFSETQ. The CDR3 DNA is TGCGCCAGCAGCCTGGTCCCTAGCGGGAGGGTCGACAATGAGCAGTTCTTC. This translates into CASSLVPSGRVDNEQFF.

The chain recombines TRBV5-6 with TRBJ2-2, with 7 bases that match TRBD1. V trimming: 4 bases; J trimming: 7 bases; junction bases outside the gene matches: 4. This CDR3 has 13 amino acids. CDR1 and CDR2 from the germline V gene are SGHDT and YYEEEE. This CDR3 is CASSEQGNGELFF. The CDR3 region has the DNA TGTGCCAGCAGCGAACAGGGGAACGGGGAGCTGTTTTTT.

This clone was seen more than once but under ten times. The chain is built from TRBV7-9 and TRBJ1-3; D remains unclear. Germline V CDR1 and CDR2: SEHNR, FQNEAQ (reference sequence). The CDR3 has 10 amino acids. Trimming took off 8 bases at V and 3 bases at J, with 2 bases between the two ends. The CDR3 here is CASRGNTIYF. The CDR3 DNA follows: TGTGCCAGCCGTGGAAACACCATATATTTT.

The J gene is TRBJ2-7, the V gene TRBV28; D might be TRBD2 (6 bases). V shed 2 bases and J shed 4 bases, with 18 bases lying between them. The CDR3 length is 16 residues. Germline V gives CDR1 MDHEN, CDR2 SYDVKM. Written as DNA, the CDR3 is TGTGCCAGCAGTTTAGAATGTGGGGGAGGACATTACGAGCAGTACTTC. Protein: CASSLECGGGHYEQYF.

The CDR3: CASSLFRGDTGELFF. Written as DNA, the CDR3 is TGTGCCAGCAGCTTATTTCGGGGGGACACCGGGGAGCTGTTTTTT. This chain joins TRBV7-8 and TRBJ2-2; 7 bases are a match to TRBD2. There are 15 residues in the CDR3. CDR1 is SGHVS, CDR2 FQNEAQ, per germline. V shed 2 bases and J 3 bases; nucleotides not matched to a gene: 3.

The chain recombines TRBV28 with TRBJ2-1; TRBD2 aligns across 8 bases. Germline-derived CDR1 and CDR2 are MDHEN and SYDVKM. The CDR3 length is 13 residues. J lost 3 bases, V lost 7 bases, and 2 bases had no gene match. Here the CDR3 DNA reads TGTGCCAGCACAGCGGGAGACTACAATGAGCAGTTCTTC. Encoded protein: CASTAGDYNEQFF.

The CDR3 nucleotides read TGTGCCAGCAGCAATTGCGTTCGGGTTTCGGAACAGCCCCAGCATTTT. It specifies CASSNCVRVSEQPQHF. The chain has TRBV21-1 and TRBJ1-5. TRBV21-1 is a pseudogene. The CDR3 is 16 amino acids.

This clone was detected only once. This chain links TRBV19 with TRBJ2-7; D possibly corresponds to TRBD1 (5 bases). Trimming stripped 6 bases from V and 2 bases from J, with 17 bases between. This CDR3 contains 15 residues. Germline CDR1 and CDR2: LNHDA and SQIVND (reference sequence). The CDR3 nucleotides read TGTGCCAGTAGCATGGGGCACGGTGGCCCCTACGAGCAGTACTTC. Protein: CASSMGHGGPYEQYF.